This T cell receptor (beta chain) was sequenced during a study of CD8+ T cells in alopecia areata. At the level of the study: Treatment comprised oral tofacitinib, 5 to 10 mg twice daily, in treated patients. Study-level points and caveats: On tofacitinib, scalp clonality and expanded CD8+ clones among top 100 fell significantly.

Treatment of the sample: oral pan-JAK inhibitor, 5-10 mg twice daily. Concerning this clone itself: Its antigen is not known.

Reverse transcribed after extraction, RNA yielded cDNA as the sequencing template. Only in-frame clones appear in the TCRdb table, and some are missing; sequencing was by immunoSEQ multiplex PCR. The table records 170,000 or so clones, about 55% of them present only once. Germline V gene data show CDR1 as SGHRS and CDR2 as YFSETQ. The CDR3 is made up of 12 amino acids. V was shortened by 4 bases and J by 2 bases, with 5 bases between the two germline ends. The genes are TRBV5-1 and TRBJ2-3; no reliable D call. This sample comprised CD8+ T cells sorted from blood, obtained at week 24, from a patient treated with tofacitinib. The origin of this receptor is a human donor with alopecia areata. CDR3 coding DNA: TGCGCCAGCAGCCAAGACACAGATACGCAGTATTTT. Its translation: CASSQDTDTQYF.